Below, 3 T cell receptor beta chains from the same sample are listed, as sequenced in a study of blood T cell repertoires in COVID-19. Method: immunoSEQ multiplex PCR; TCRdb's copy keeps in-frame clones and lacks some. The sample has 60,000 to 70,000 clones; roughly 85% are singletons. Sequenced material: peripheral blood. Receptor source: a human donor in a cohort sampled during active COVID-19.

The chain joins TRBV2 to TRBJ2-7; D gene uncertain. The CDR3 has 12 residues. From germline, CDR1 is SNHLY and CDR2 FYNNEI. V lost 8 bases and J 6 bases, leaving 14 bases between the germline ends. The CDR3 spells CASLVVAAEQYF. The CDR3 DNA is TGTGCCAGCCTAGTGGTCGCGGCCGAGCAGTACTTC.

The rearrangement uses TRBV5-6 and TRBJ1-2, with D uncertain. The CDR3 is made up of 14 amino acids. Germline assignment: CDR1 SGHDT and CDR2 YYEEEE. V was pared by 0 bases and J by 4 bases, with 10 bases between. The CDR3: CASSLGSAVYGYTF. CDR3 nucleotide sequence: TGTGCCAGCAGCTTGGGTTCTGCGGTCTATGGCTACACCTTC.

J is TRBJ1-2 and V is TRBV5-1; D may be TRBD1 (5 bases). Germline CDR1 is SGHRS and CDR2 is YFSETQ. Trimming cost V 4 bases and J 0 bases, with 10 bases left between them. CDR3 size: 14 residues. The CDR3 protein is CASSNTGANYGYTF. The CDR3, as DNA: TGCGCCAGCAGCAATACAGGAGCTAACTATGGCTACACCTTC.